This entry lists 30 T cell receptor beta chains sequenced from one sample in a study of blood T cells in healthy people across ages. The use of a sample-barcoded 5' primer and a J-beta primer mix characterized a second PCR of roughly 6 to 11 cycles. TCRdb re-derived calls from the 5' RACE reads in MiXCR, one entry per CDR3 protein. The table has hundreds of thousands of distinct CDR3 sequences, roughly 32% seen once; the top ten hold 15% to 19%. The specimen sequenced was blood. These receptors came from a woman older than 75 in good health.

This clonotype occurred many times. A read error is possible here, since a much larger clone lies one base away. This rearrangement joins TRBV5-6 to TRBJ2-7, with 8 positions matching TRBD1. The V and J ends lost 4 bases and 4 bases, in that order; junction bases with no gene match: 7. Germline V lookup: CDR1 SGHDT, CDR2 YYEEEE. The CDR3 has 14 amino acids. CDR3 DNA sequence: TGTGCCAGCAGCAATGGACAGGGAAGGTACGAGCAGTACTTC. It is translated as CASSNGQGRYEQYF. Variable domain in full (rest from reference TRBV5-6 and TRBJ2-7): DAGVTQSPTHLIKTRGQQVTLRCSPKSGHDTVSWYQQALGQGPQFIFQYYEEEERQRGNFPDRFSGHQFPNYSSELNVNALLLGDSALYLCASSNGQGRYEQYFGPGTRLTVT.

This clonotype was seen repeatedly, ten times or more. V gene TRBV12-3 or TRBV12-4 combines with J gene TRBJ2-7; 7 bases fit TRBD2. The CDR3 runs 14 residues. V gave up 5 bases and J gave up 5 bases; unmatched junction bases: 9. CDR3 coding DNA: TGTGCCAGCAGTCCCCCCGGGGGGATGCACGAGCAGTACTTC. Its protein product is CASSPPGGMHEQYF.

This chain links TRBV15 with TRBJ2-1; D tentatively fits TRBD1 or TRBD2 (5 bases each). With 0 bases removed from V and 7 bases from J, the gap between germline ends came to 13 bases. There are 15 residues in the CDR3. Per germline, CDR1 LNHNV and CDR2 YYDKDF (reference sequence). The CDR3, as DNA: TGTGCCACCAGCAGAGATCAAGTGGGACCGAATGAGCAGTTCTTC. It specifies CATSRDQVGPNEQFF.

In regard to this clonotype: The junction departs from the called germline gene at one end, perhaps through a read error. V gene TRBV6-6 combines with J gene TRBJ2-5; 8 bases map to TRBD1. Germline assignment: CDR1 MNHNY and CDR2 SVGAGI (reference sequence). The CDR3 spans 14 residues. The DNA for the CDR3 is TGTGCCAGCAGGGACCGGACAGGGACAGAGACCCGGTTCTTC. It codes for CASRDRTGTETRFF.

This chain connects TRBV20-1 to TRBJ2-1; D perhaps matches TRBD2 (5 bases). The germline V gene has CDR1 DFQATT and CDR2 SNEGSKA (reference sequence). This CDR3 has 13 residues. V was pared by 6 bases and J by 8 bases, with 17 bases between. CDR3 amino acids: CSAPELREHEQFF. In DNA, the CDR3 is TGCAGTGCCCCGGAATTAAGGGAGCATGAGCAGTTCTTC.

Notes on this clonotype: One end of the junction does not line up with germline, which may come from a read error. V gene TRBV12-3 or TRBV12-4 combines with J gene TRBJ2-3; 8 bases fit TRBD2. CDR3 size: 15 residues. CDR3 amino acids: CASSRAGASTDAQYF. The CDR3 DNA reads as TGTGCCTCCTCCCGAGCGGGGGCGAGCACAGATGCGCAGTATTTT.

The CDR3 region is CASSLWEGSYGYTF. Here the CDR3 DNA reads TGTGCCAGCAGTTTATGGGAGGGCAGCTATGGCTACACCTTC. V is TRBV27 and J is TRBJ1-2; no definite D call. Between the trimmed V and J ends, which lost 1 base and 4 bases, there was a span of 10 bases. CDR1 MNHEY and CDR2 SMNVEV come from the germline V gene (reference sequence). The CDR3 is made up of 14 amino acids.

About this clonotype: Lacking the conserved final phenylalanine or tryptophan, this CDR3 likely reflects a read error. This sequence joins TRBV18 and TRBJ1-1, with D uncertain. V lost 6 bases, J lost 5 bases, and 16 bases lay in between. There are 14 residues in the CDR3. The V gene's germline CDR1 is KGHSH and CDR2 LQKENI. CDR3 DNA sequence: TGTGCCAGCTCTTTGAACCGAGGAAGTACTGAAGCTTTCTGT. Protein: CASSLNRGSTEAFC.

To note about this clonotype: A much larger clone sits a single nucleotide away, making a read error possible. V usage is TRBV6-2 or TRBV6-3 and J usage is TRBJ2-7; D possibly corresponds to TRBD1 (6 bases). V shed 11 bases and J shed 6 bases, with 26 bases lying between them. The germline CDR1 and CDR2 sequences are MNHEY and SVGEGT. This CDR3 is built from 15 residues. CDR3 nucleotides: TGTGCCGGCACCATCGGGTGGGCAGGGGCGCTCGAGCAGTACTTC. Protein sequence: CAGTIGWAGALEQYF.

This clonotype was found many times. The chain is built from TRBV29-1 and TRBJ2-5, with 7 bases matching TRBD1. Trimming took 5 bases from V and 7 from J; bases not matched to a gene: 13. The CDR3 consists of 14 residues. Germline lookup yields CDR1 SQVTM and CDR2 ANQGSEA. The CDR3 DNA reads as TGCAGCGTTACCTCCGGGACAGTTGGGGGGACCCAGTACTTC. This translates into CSVTSGTVGGTQYF.

This rearrangement joins TRBV30 to TRBJ2-5; D is unclear. The end of the DNA fits TRBJ2-7 better, so the J call may be wrong. The V gene's germline CDR1 is GTSNPN and CDR2 SVGIG (reference sequence). CDR3 size: 12 residues. CDR3 DNA: TGTGCCTGGAGCCCAGTGTGGGGCGAGCAGTACTTC. Translated: CAWSPVWGEQYF.

The rearrangement joins TRBV7-2 to TRBJ1-1; 11 nucleotides line up with TRBD1. CDR1 and CDR2 from the germline V gene are SGHTA and FQGNSA. Trimming cost V 3 bases and J 0 bases; bases outside gene matches: 3. This CDR3 is 16 amino acids long. The CDR3 DNA is TGTGCCAGCAGCTTTCGGGACAGGGGGTTGAACACTGAAGCTTTCTTT. It encodes CASSFRDRGLNTEAFF.

This clonotype was observed many times. This chain connects TRBV6-1 to TRBJ2-5, with D possibly matching TRBD1 (6 bases). The CDR3 runs to 14 residues. The germline V and J ends were trimmed by 10 bases and 3 bases, with 18 bases remaining between them. Germline-derived CDR1 and CDR2 are MNHNS and SASEGT. The CDR3 coding sequence is TGTGCCACTTCAGGTCAGGGGACGAAAGAGACCCAGTACTTC. Translated, it gives CATSGQGTKETQYF.

The chain links TRBV7-8 to TRBJ1-2; D not resolved. The CDR3 runs 14 residues. Trimming removed 1 base at V and 4 bases at J, with 10 bases between. Germline V gene lookup returns CDR1 SGHVS and CDR2 FQNEAQ. CDR3 DNA: TGTGCCAGCAGCTTAGTCTACGGAGGCTATGGCTACACCTTC. As protein: CASSLVYGGYGYTF.

In its sample, this clonotype was seen a few times. V gene TRBV7-6 combines with J gene TRBJ2-3; 10 bases are shared with TRBD1. CDR1 and CDR2 (germline): SGHVS, FNYEAQ. V lost 5 bases, J lost 6 bases, and 8 bases stayed unmatched. This CDR3 has 15 residues. CDR3 bases: TGTGCCAGCAGCATAGGACAGGGGGTAGGGGATACGCAGTATTTT. Translated, it gives CASSIGQGVGDTQYF.

The rearrangement joins TRBV7-2 to TRBJ2-3, with TRBD2 identical over 10 bases. The ends lost 5 bases at V and 4 bases at J; junction bases unmatched: 9. Germline CDR1 reads SGHTA; CDR2 reads FQGNSA. The CDR3 has 16 residues. The CDR3 sequence: CASSLNSGGHSDTQYF. CDR3 nucleotides: TGTGCCAGCAGCCTAAATAGCGGGGGGCATTCAGATACGCAGTATTTT.

This rearrangement joins TRBV5-1 to TRBJ1-1, with 10 nucleotides matching TRBD1. This CDR3 spans 16 amino acids. CDR1 SGHRS and CDR2 YFSETQ come from the germline V gene. The V gene end was trimmed by 3 bases and the J gene end by 4 bases; junction bases not matched to a gene: 9. This chain's CDR3 is CASSSRTGGRTTEAFF. In nucleotides, the CDR3 is TGCGCCAGCAGCTCCAGGACAGGGGGAAGGACCACTGAAGCTTTCTTT.

As for this clonotype: With a much larger clone just one base away, this may be a read error. V gene TRBV11-3 combines with J gene TRBJ2-7, with D maybe TRBD2 (6 bases). V was cut by 5 bases and J by 6 bases, with 17 bases left in between. CDR3 length: 14 residues. Germline assignment: CDR1 SGHNT and CDR2 YENEEA. CDR3 coding DNA: TGTGCCAGCAGCCCACGGGGGTCCCCCTGCGAGCAGTACTTC. Its protein is CASSPRGSPCEQYF.

This clonotype was detected many times. The chain couples TRBV5-1 to TRBJ2-7; D perhaps matches TRBD1 (6 bases). In germline, CDR1 is SGHRS, CDR2 YFSETQ. The CDR3 covers 14 residues. Trimming removed 0 bases from V and 7 bases from J, with 14 bases in between. The CDR3 DNA is TGCGCCAGCAGCTTGGAGACAGGACGTCGGGAGCAGTACTTC. It is translated as CASSLETGRREQYF.

This clonotype was recorded a few times. The chain links TRBV3-1 to TRBJ1-2; possible D gene TRBD1, 6 bases. The CDR3 totals 14 residues. V lost 1 base to trimming and J lost 9 bases, with 15 bases between them. CDR1 is LGHDT and CDR2 is YNNKEL in the germline V gene (reference sequence). In DNA, the CDR3 is TGTGCCAGCAGCCAAGGGGGAGCTGGGACAAGCTACACCTTC. The encoded protein is CASSQGGAGTSYTF.

This clonotype was found a few times. V usage is TRBV5-5 and J usage is TRBJ1-4; D is unclear. The CDR3 is 13 amino acids. The germline V gene has CDR1 SGHKS and CDR2 YYEKEE (reference sequence). V gave up 1 base and J gave up 8 bases, with 9 bases separating them. The DNA of the CDR3 is TGTGCCAGCAGCTTGTCGAGGAGGGAAAAACTGTTTTTT. Translation: CASSLSRREKLFF.

The chain employs TRBV18 and TRBJ2-7; TRBD2 aligns across 8 bases. The CDR3 has 14 residues. Germline-derived CDR1 and CDR2 are KGHSH and LQKENI. Trimming cost V 3 bases and J 1 base; bases outside gene matches: 2. The CDR3, as DNA: TGTGCCAGCTCACCGGGACTAGGTTCCTACGAGCAGTACTTC. This translates into CASSPGLGSYEQYF.

The chain employs TRBV27 and TRBJ1-2; TRBD1 matches at 8 bases. This CDR3 contains 15 residues. The V gene's germline CDR1 is MNHEY and CDR2 SMNVEV (reference sequence). V lost 5 bases and J lost 8; bases outside the gene matches: 13. The chain's CDR3 is CASSAYRGSAKGYTF. The CDR3 nucleotides are TGTGCCAGCAGTGCCTACAGGGGGAGCGCTAAAGGCTACACCTTC.

The CDR3 reads CASSQDLSHNEQFF. Here the CDR3 DNA reads TGTGCCAGCAGCCAAGATCTGAGCCACAATGAGCAGTTCTTC. V usage is TRBV3-1 and J usage is TRBJ2-1, with D unresolved. The ends were cut back, 0 bases at V and 5 bases at J, with 8 bases in the middle. The germline CDR1 and CDR2 sequences are LGHDT and YNNKEL (reference sequence). This CDR3 contains 14 residues.

The rearrangement links TRBV7-8 to TRBJ2-6; D possibly corresponds to TRBD1 (5 bases). V lost 4 bases, J lost 3 bases, and 10 bases lay in between. CDR1 SGHVS and CDR2 FQNEAQ come from the germline V gene. The CDR3 spans 15 residues. The CDR3 DNA reads as TGTGCCAGCAGCTCCAGGGTCCTTGGGGCCAACGTCCTGACTTTC. Amino acid sequence: CASSSRVLGANVLTF.

This clonotype was observed a few times. The CDR3 bases are TGTGCCAGCAGCCCCTCGGGTGCGCCGTATCCGAATGAGCAGTTCTTC. Its protein is CASSPSGAPYPNEQFF. The V call is TRBV7-8, the J call TRBJ2-1; unclear D gene. Trimming removed 5 bases at V and 7 bases at J, with 21 bases between. CDR3 size: 16 residues. The germline V gene encodes CDR1 SGHVS and CDR2 FQNEAQ.

In this sample, this clonotype turned up a few times. Given a much more abundant clone one base away, this may be a read error. The rearrangement joins TRBV7-8 to TRBJ2-5; tentative D call: TRBD2 (7 bases). The CDR3 covers 13 residues. Germline V gives CDR1 SGHVS, CDR2 FQNEAQ. Trimming shortened V by 4 bases and J by 11 bases, and 17 bases separated the two germline ends. CDR3 region: CASSWRGGNEQYF. The CDR3 coding sequence is TGTGCCAGCAGCTGGAGGGGGGGGAATGAGCAGTACTTC.

To note about this clonotype: At one of its ends the junction is not consistent with the germline gene, which may arise from a read error. The rearrangement links TRBV10-3 to TRBJ1-6, with a weak D call TRBD1 (6 bases). The V gene's germline CDR1 is ENHRY and CDR2 SYGVKD. This CDR3 is 17 amino acids long. Here the CDR3 DNA reads TGTGCCATCAGTGCGACAGGAGGCCCGTATTATAATCCACCCCTCCACTTT. It specifies CAISATGGPYYNPPLHF.

There are a few counts of this clonotype. V and J are TRBV30 and TRBJ1-2; TRBD1 is a possible D gene (5 bases). Germline CDR1 GTSNPN, CDR2 SVGIG (reference sequence). The CDR3 has 13 amino acids. The V end was cut by 1 base, the J end by 4 bases, with 10 bases between. The CDR3 DNA sequence: TGTGCCTGGAGTGCGGGGCAGGCCTATGGCTACACCTTC. Translated, it gives CAWSAGQAYGYTF. The complete variable domain, with remaining parts taken from reference TRBV30 and TRBJ1-2, reads SQTIHQWPATLVQPVGSPLSLECTVEGTSNPNLYWYRQAAGRGLQLLFYSVGIGQISSEVPQNLSASRPQDRQFILSSKKLLLSDSGFYLCAWSAGQAYGYTFGSGTRLTVV.

The chain joins TRBV27 to TRBJ2-7; D is perhaps TRBD2 (6 bases). Germline V gene sequence: CDR1 MNHEY, CDR2 SMNVEV (reference sequence). The CDR3 is 15 amino acids. Trimming took 2 bases from V and 1 from J, leaving 12 bases between them. The CDR3 sequence: CASSLAGRISYEQYF. Here the CDR3 DNA reads TGTGCCAGCAGTTTAGCAGGGAGGATTTCCTACGAGCAGTACTTC.